This T cell receptor (beta chain) was observed in a study of shared clonotypes between healthy human individuals. Regarding the study as a whole: The small donor group covered limited genetic and exposure diversity. Relative to their counterparts shared across all four donors, non-shared clonotypes exhibited diminished generation probabilities.

The donor population consisted of healthy HIV-negative adults with no recent acute infections or vaccinations. CD45RA+ naive and CD45RA-negative memory subsets were separated from CD4+ cells. V lost 6 bases and J lost 9, with 9 bases in between. The CDR3 totals 11 residues. Per the germline V gene, CDR1 is MNHEY and CDR2 is SMNVEV (reference sequence). This clone was found a few times. Antigen specificity is unknown. Sequenced by immunoSEQ multiplex PCR; TCRdb stores in-frame clones only, minus some. The data contain a few hundred thousand clones, 50% to 80% of them seen just once; the ten biggest clones take up 11%.

Sequencing used memory CD4+ T cells sorted from blood. Subset noted: CD45RA-negative fraction. The gene calls are TRBV27 and TRBJ2-1; D not resolved. The TCR sequence derives from a young man in good health. The CDR3 protein is CASSMGSEQFF. CDR3 nucleotides: TGTGCCAGCAGCATGGGTAGTGAGCAGTTCTTC.